The 27 T cell receptor beta chains given below trace back to one sample, sequenced in a study of blood T cell repertoires in COVID-19 (dated by TCRdb to about 2020). The library was obtained by the immunoSEQ multiplex PCR assay. TCRdb carries this immuneACCESS record with in-frame sequences only. Its versions omit some clonotypes, under half of them owing to an unresolved V gene in the studies checked, with the rest unexplained. Within this sample are about 120,000 clones, with about 85% of them counted one time only. Of the sample, about 11% is held by the ten largest clones. Source material: peripheral blood. Receptors were obtained from a man at least 80 years old with acute or convalescent COVID-19.

J is TRBJ2-1 and V is TRBV7-2; no clear D gene. From germline, CDR1 is SGHTA and CDR2 FQGNSA. The CDR3 spans 12 residues. V lost 6 bases, J lost 9 bases, and 12 bases lay in between. In DNA, the CDR3 is TGTGCCAGCAGAATGAGAGTTGGTGAGCAGTTCTTC. The encoded protein is CASRMRVGEQFF.

The gene calls are TRBV5-1 and TRBJ2-1; 10 bases align to TRBD2. Per germline, CDR1 SGHRS and CDR2 YFSETQ. This CDR3 spans 15 amino acids. The V and J ends lost 2 bases and 9 bases, in that order; junction bases with no gene match: 8. CDR3: CASSLLAGNDGEQFF. CDR3 DNA sequence: TGCGCCAGCAGCTTACTAGCGGGAAATGACGGTGAGCAGTTCTTC.

The rearrangement links TRBV7-2 to TRBJ1-4; 9 positions agree with TRBD1. J was trimmed by 5 bases and V by 5 bases; bases with no gene match: 6. Looked up from germline, CDR1 is SGHTA and CDR2 is FQGNSA. The CDR3 has 15 residues. CDR3 in DNA: TGTGCCAGCAGCCCGCACGGGACAGGGAATGAAAAACTGTTTTTT. Encoded protein: CASSPHGTGNEKLFF.

The chain is built from TRBV7-9 and TRBJ1-3, with D possibly matching TRBD1 (6 bases). The CDR3 totals 16 residues. Germline V CDR1 and CDR2: SEHNR, FQNEAQ (reference sequence). The V gene lost 0 bases and the J gene lost 0 bases, with 9 bases spanning the gap. CDR3 sequence (DNA): TGTGCCAGCAGCTTAGCCGGGACAATCTCTGGAAACACCATATATTTT. Protein product: CASSLAGTISGNTIYF.

The rearrangement joins TRBV18 to TRBJ1-1, with TRBD1 matching over 9 bases. This CDR3 has 17 amino acids. After removal of 3 bases from V and 1 base from J, the junction contained 9 bases not matched to a gene. CDR1 is KGHSH, CDR2 LQKENI, per germline. The DNA for the CDR3 is TGTGCCAGCTCACCTCCGGGACAGGGAGGTTCGAACACTGAAGCTTTCTTT. Translated, it gives CASSPPGQGGSNTEAFF.

V gene TRBV28 combines with J gene TRBJ1-2, with D hard to call. The CDR3 has 13 residues. The V gene's germline CDR1 is MDHEN and CDR2 SYDVKM. V lost 2 bases to trimming and J lost 7 bases, with 11 bases between them. CDR3 in DNA: TGTGCCAGCAGTTTAGGTCCCCAGGTTGGCTACACCTTC. Amino acid sequence: CASSLGPQVGYTF.

This clone has only a few counts. The DNA for the CDR3 is TGTGCCAGCAGCAAGGGACAGGGGTATAATGAGCAGTTCTTC. Protein: CASSKGQGYNEQFF. This chain links TRBV21-1 with TRBJ2-1; whether TRBD1, the table's D call, matches the DNA was not checked. TRBV21-1 is flagged as a pseudogene. The CDR3 runs 14 residues.

The rearrangement links TRBV9 to TRBJ2-3, with TRBD2 matching over 11 bases. Germline V gene sequence: CDR1 SGDLS, CDR2 YYNGEE. After removal of 0 bases from V and 6 bases from J, the junction contained 6 bases not matched to a gene. The CDR3 is 16 amino acids. CDR3: CASSVGLAGMVDTQYF. DNA for the CDR3: TGTGCCAGCAGCGTAGGACTAGCGGGAATGGTGGATACGCAGTATTTT. Filled out from reference TRBV9 and TRBJ2-3, the complete variable domain reads DSGVTQTPKHLITATGQRVTLRCSPRSGDLSVYWYQQSLDQGLQFLIQYYNGEERAKGNILERFSAQQFPDLHSELNLSSLELGDSALYFCASSVGLAGMVDTQYFGPGTRLTVL.

In this sample, this clone turned up a few times. V gene TRBV5-1 combines with J gene TRBJ1-1; possibly TRBD1 for D (5 bases). Germline CDR1 is SGHRS and CDR2 is YFSETQ. The V end was cut by 4 bases, the J end by 4 bases, with 11 bases between. The CDR3 covers 13 residues. The CDR3 nucleotides are TGCGCCAGCAGCGAAATAAGGGGCACTGAAGCTTTCTTT. This sequence encodes CASSEIRGTEAFF.

The table lists this clone with a count of one. The V gene is TRBV5-1, the J gene TRBJ1-1; D gene unclear. The CDR3 has 15 amino acids. Germline CDR1 reads SGHRS; CDR2 reads YFSETQ. V lost 1 base and J lost 3, with 13 bases in between. The CDR3 DNA reads TGCGCCAGCAGCTTGATTGCAGGTTGGGACACTGAAGCTTTCTTT. Residues: CASSLIAGWDTEAFF.

This chain joins TRBV2 and TRBJ1-2, with D possibly TRBD1 on 6 matching bases. V was clipped by 2 bases and J by 14 bases, with 21 bases between them. The CDR3 contains 14 residues. Germline CDR1 reads SNHLY; CDR2 reads FYNNEI. The CDR3 sequence: CASSERGRGGSVTF. Written as DNA, the CDR3 is TGTGCCAGCAGTGAAAGGGGCAGGGGCGGATCGGTTACCTTC.

The chain employs TRBV3-1 (or the pseudogene TRBV3-2) and TRBJ1-6; 7 bases align to TRBD1. This CDR3 has 15 residues. After removal of 4 bases from V and 8 bases from J, the junction contained 8 bases not matched to a gene. Looked up from germline, CDR1 is LGHDT and CDR2 is YNNKEL (reference sequence). In DNA form, the CDR3 reads TGTGCCAGCAGCCTGACGGAGGGGGCGGATTCACCCCTCCACTTT. It specifies CASSLTEGADSPLHF.

The V gene is TRBV5-1, the J gene TRBJ2-1; D possibly corresponds to TRBD1 (6 bases). This CDR3 region has 14 residues. V was shortened by 0 bases and J by 7 bases, with 11 bases between the two germline ends. Looked up from germline, CDR1 is SGHRS and CDR2 is YFSETQ. DNA of the CDR3: TGCGCCAGCAGCTTGGAACAGGGTAGGAATGAGCAGTTCTTC. Encoded protein: CASSLEQGRNEQFF.

The chain has TRBV11-2 and TRBJ1-4, with D uncertain. The CDR3 is 16 amino acids. V lost 0 bases and J 5 bases, leaving 13 bases between the germline ends. Germline CDR1 is SGHAT and CDR2 is FQNNGV. CDR3 residues: CASSLDLVGGNEKLFF. The CDR3 nucleotides are TGTGCCAGCAGCTTAGATTTGGTAGGCGGGAATGAAAAACTGTTTTTT.

The chain carries TRBV6-5 and TRBJ2-5; TRBD1 matches at 7 bases. Germline V gene data show CDR1 as MNHEY and CDR2 as SVGAGI. The CDR3 is 14 amino acids. The V and J ends lost 7 bases and 2 bases, in that order; junction bases with no gene match: 7. The CDR3 reads CASISGTVQETQYF. The CDR3 region has the DNA TGTGCCAGCATCTCTGGGACAGTTCAAGAGACCCAGTACTTC.

CDR3 in DNA: TGTGCCAGCAGTGGGCAGGGGTCCGGCACAGATACGCAGTATTTT. Translation gives CASSGQGSGTDTQYF. This rearrangement joins TRBV6-4 to TRBJ2-3; a possible D gene is TRBD1 (6 bases). V was clipped by 4 bases and J by 1 base, with 12 bases between them. The CDR3 runs to 15 residues. Looked up from germline, CDR1 is MRHNA and CDR2 is SNTAGT.

The genes are TRBV19 and TRBJ1-5; D not certain. The V and J ends lost 5 bases and 7 bases respectively, with 12 bases between them. Germline-derived CDR1 and CDR2 are LNHDA and SQIVND (reference sequence). The CDR3 is made up of 13 amino acids. The DNA of the CDR3 is TGTGCCAGTAGTGCGAAGGTCGGGCAGCCCCAGCATTTT. This translates into CASSAKVGQPQHF.

The CDR3 here is CATSDNDRGLDTEAFF. The DNA for the CDR3 is TGTGCCACCAGTGATAACGACAGGGGGCTTGACACTGAAGCTTTCTTT. The chain links TRBV24-1 to TRBJ1-1; 10 bases fit TRBD1. The germline V gene has CDR1 KGHDR and CDR2 SFDVKD. V was pared by 3 bases and J by 3 bases, with 6 bases of the junction left unmatched. The length of the CDR3 is 16 residues.

The chain carries TRBV5-4 and TRBJ2-1; 15 bases agree with TRBD2. This CDR3 spans 16 amino acids. The ends lost 4 bases at V and 8 bases at J; junction bases unmatched: 7. Germline V gene lookup returns CDR1 SGHNT and CDR2 YYREEE (reference sequence). As DNA, the CDR3 is TGTGCCAGCAGCCCCGGACTAGCGGGGGGGCCCCATGAGCAGTTCTTC. This translates into CASSPGLAGGPHEQFF. Together with reference TRBV5-4 and TRBJ2-1, the CDR3 gives the full variable domain: ETGVTQSPTHLIKTRGQQVTLRCSSQSGHNTVSWYQQALGQGPQFIFQYYREEENGRGNFPPRFSGLQFPNYSSELNVNALELDDSALYLCASSPGLAGGPHEQFFGPGTRLTVL.

The rearrangement joins TRBV11-2 to TRBJ1-6; 7 positions match TRBD1. V lost 1 base and J lost 12; bases outside the gene matches: 6. The CDR3 has 14 amino acids. Germline loops: CDR1 SGHAT, CDR2 FQNNGV. For the CDR3, the DNA is TGTGCCAGCAGCTTAGCCCAGACAGGGCTACCCCTCCACTTT. Amino acids: CASSLAQTGLPLHF.

The chain has TRBV5-8 and TRBJ2-5, with D tentatively TRBD2 (6 bases). V was pared by 4 bases and J by 3 bases, with 13 bases between. Germline V gene sequence: CDR1 SGHTS, CDR2 YDEGEE. The CDR3 is 14 residues long. The chain's CDR3 is CASSPQTGEETQYF. The DNA for the CDR3 is TGTGCCAGCAGCCCTCAGACGGGGGAAGAGACCCAGTACTTC.

V and J are TRBV5-1 and TRBJ2-2; 7 nucleotides match TRBD1. V was clipped by 3 bases and J by 4 bases; unmatched bases: 3. Germline V gene sequence: CDR1 SGHRS, CDR2 YFSETQ. The CDR3 runs 14 residues. This CDR3 is CASSSRQGTGELFF. The CDR3 region has the DNA TGCGCCAGCAGCTCGAGACAGGGCACCGGGGAGCTGTTTTTT.

The chain employs TRBV11-2 and TRBJ1-2, with TRBD1 matching 9 bases. Trimming cost V 3 bases and J 2 bases; bases outside gene matches: 4. The length of the CDR3 is 15 residues. Germline lookup yields CDR1 SGHAT and CDR2 FQNNGV. CDR3 protein: CASSFVGTGNYGYTF. Written as DNA, the CDR3 is TGTGCCAGCAGCTTTGTAGGGACAGGGAACTATGGCTACACCTTC.

V gene TRBV4-1 combines with J gene TRBJ1-6, with 10 positions matching TRBD1. The CDR3 consists of 16 residues. Trimming took 5 bases from V and 5 from J; bases not matched to a gene: 6. Germline V CDR1 and CDR2: MGHRA, YSYEKL. CDR3 nucleotides: TGCGCCAGCAGCGCTGGACAGGGGGAGAATAATTCACCCCTCCACTTT. This gives the protein CASSAGQGENNSPLHF.

This clone occurred once. In nucleotides, the CDR3 is TGTGCCAGCAGCCCGACGGGACAGGGGAACTATGGCTACACCTTC. Residues: CASSPTGQGNYGYTF. The chain has TRBV7-9 and TRBJ1-2; 10 bases agree with TRBD1. Germline lookup yields CDR1 SEHNR and CDR2 FQNEAQ (reference sequence). The ends lost 5 bases at V and 2 bases at J; junction bases unmatched: 5. The CDR3 runs 15 residues.

The chain combines TRBV5-6 with TRBJ1-5, with a tentative D call TRBD1 (6 bases). Germline V CDR1 and CDR2: SGHDT, YYEEEE. V shed 0 bases and J shed 4 bases, with 17 bases lying between them. This CDR3 spans 17 amino acids. CDR3: CASSLAGAGDLNQPQHF. CDR3 nucleotides: TGTGCCAGCAGCTTGGCAGGTGCAGGGGACCTTAATCAGCCCCAGCATTTT.

This clone was seen a single time. V is TRBV20-1 and J is TRBJ2-6; D call uncertain. Looked up from germline, CDR1 is DFQATT and CDR2 is SNEGSKA (reference sequence). This CDR3 spans 13 amino acids. V was shortened by 3 bases and J by 13 bases, with 16 bases between the two germline ends. The CDR3 DNA reads TGCAGTGCTAGTCGATCGATGCTAAAGGTCCTGACTTTC. Encoded protein: CSASRSMLKVLTF.